The present entry profiles one TCR beta chain with its context. This record belongs to a study of blood T cell repertoires in COVID-19. Study overall: Samples taken during acute and convalescent COVID-19 were collected in the United States, Italy and Spain. The cDNA or gDNA used as material had been derived from T cells, B-cell-depleted T cells, or PBMCs.

How the authors handled the data: Reference gene primer amplification gave nucleated cell count estimates. This table comes from immunoSEQ multiplex PCR, and its TCRdb copy is limited to in-frame clones, with some not included. D and trimming were read from the DNA, whereas the V and J calls and clone size are those reported in that table. The sample lists 85,000 to 90,000 clones, roughly 90% occurring once. The ends lost 4 bases at V and 14 bases at J; junction bases unmatched: 8. The germline gives CDR1 KGHDR, CDR2 SFDVKD. The CDR3 is made up of 15 amino acids. This chain links TRBV24-1 with TRBJ2-1, with 15 bases identical to TRBD2. This TCR came from an elderly man with active or convalescent COVID-19. Material: peripheral blood. CDR3: CATSDPGTSGRIEFF. The CDR3 DNA reads as TGTGCCACCAGTGACCCCGGGACTAGCGGGAGGATCGAGTTCTTC.